This T cell receptor (beta chain) was captured in a study of Ad26.COV2.S vaccination and SARS-CoV-2 variants. Notes on the study in general: Estimates derived from TCR breadth and depth analyses may have underestimated total T cell responses. Vaccine recipients surpassed placebo recipients in spike-specific TCR breadth.

This CDR3 is 14 amino acids long. Deletions cut 4 bases from V and 1 base from J, with 11 bases between. Per germline, CDR1 SGHRS and CDR2 YFSETQ. This sample's treatment: roughly 18 received Ad26.COV2.S at low or high dose, single or two shots; 5 received placebo; per-sample allocation not given. Material that was analyzed had been drawn on day 63 after the first vaccine or placebo injection. This clone was counted a single time. Its target is unknown. Only in-frame clones appear in the TCRdb table, and some are missing; sequencing was by immunoSEQ multiplex PCR. The sample carries roughly 510,000 clones, around nine tenths recorded once.

This sample comprised peripheral blood, obtained in a trial of Ad26.COV2.S vaccine versus placebo. The chain joins TRBV5-1 to TRBJ1-1, with D possibly TRBD1 on 6 matching bases. The TCR comes from a person aged 18-65 years who received the Ad26.COV2.S COVID-19 vaccine or a placebo. This CDR3 is CASSSQTGNTEAFF. CDR3 DNA sequence: TGCGCCAGCAGCAGCCAGACAGGGAACACTGAAGCTTTCTTT.